Detailed here is one T cell receptor beta chain. Sequenced by immunoSEQ multiplex PCR; TCRdb stores in-frame clones only, minus some. Altogether about 140,000 clones are present, approximately 94% being singletons, with the ten largest covering approximately 14%. The data originate from a study of control samples from healthy donors and cancer patients. The CDR3 sequence is 14 residues long. Trimming left V 2 bases short and J 3 bases short, with 11 bases between. The germline V gene encodes CDR1 MNHEY and CDR2 SVGEGT. Sequencing was carried out using blood. This sequence joins TRBV6-2 or TRBV6-3 and TRBJ2-7; no reliable D call. This TCR came from a man between 35 and 55 years old in good health. CDR3 coding DNA: TGTGCCAGCAGTTACCCCGCAGCAATCTACGAGCAGTACTTC. Translated: CASSYPAAIYEQYF.